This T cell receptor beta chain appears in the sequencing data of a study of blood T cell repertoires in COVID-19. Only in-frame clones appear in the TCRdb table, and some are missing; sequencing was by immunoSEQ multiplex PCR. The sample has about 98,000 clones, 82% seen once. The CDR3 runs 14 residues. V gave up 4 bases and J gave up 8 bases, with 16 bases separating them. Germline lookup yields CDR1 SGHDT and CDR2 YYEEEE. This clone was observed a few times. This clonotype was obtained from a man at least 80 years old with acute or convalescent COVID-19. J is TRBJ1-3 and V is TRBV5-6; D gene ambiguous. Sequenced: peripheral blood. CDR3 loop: CASSPWAGLDTIYF. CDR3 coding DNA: TGTGCCAGCAGCCCTTGGGCGGGGTTGGACACCATATATTTT. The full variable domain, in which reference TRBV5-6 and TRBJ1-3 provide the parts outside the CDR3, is DAGVTQSPTHLIKTRGQQVTLRCSPKSGHDTVSWYQQALGQGPQFIFQYYEEEERQRGNFPDRFSGHQFPNYSSELNVNALLLGDSALYLCASSPWAGLDTIYFGEGSWLTVV.